This T cell receptor beta chain was retrieved from a study of spatial heterogeneity in lung cancer. Study summary: A strong correlation was found between TCR transcript counts in tumor regions and a T cell module score derived from matched bulk RNA-seq.

MiXCR, run by TCRdb on the 5' RACE reads, gives a single entry per CDR3 protein. The table lists roughly 17,000 distinct CDR3 sequences, approximately 6.3% of them singletons. This clonotype occurred many times. Its antigen is unknown. Study-wide findings and caveats: Tracking of tumor mutation counts was seen in expanded intratumoral alpha and beta TCR counts.

Germline values: CDR1 LGHNT, CDR2 FRNRAP. V lost 0 bases to trimming and J lost 11 bases, with 13 bases between them. The CDR3 is made up of 13 amino acids. Described time point: sample taken at primary tumor resection. 55 to 80 TRACERx patients with early, untreated non-small cell lung cancer donated samples. The input material, whole RNA from tumor, nontumor lung or frozen PBMC, was sequenced unsorted. This chain uses TRBV12-5 with TRBJ1-1; perhaps TRBD1 as D (5 bases). Sequenced material: lung tumor tissue, taken at surgery. This sequence originates from a male donor with early-stage non-small cell lung cancer. The CDR3 bases are TGTGCTAGTGGTTTGGTACATCAGGGTGACGCTTTCTTT. Translating gives CASGLVHQGDAFF.